This TCR beta chain stems from a study of blood T cell repertoires in COVID-19. Study information: Whether acute or convalescent, the COVID-19 samples came from the United States, Italy and Spain. From T cells, B-cell-depleted T cells, or PBMCs came the material, which was cDNA or gDNA.

Methods used by the authors: Estimation of nucleated cell counts was performed using reference gene primer amplification. Profiled with immunoSEQ multiplex PCR; TCRdb holds only in-frame clones, not every one. That table supplies the V and J calls and clone size; D and trimming were determined from the DNA. The table lists over 70,000 clones, 80% to 95% of them singletons, with approximately 2.2% in the top ten. CDR3 length: 16 amino acids. V gave up 2 bases and J gave up 1 base, with 14 bases separating them. Germline loops: CDR1 MNHNY, CDR2 SVGAGI (reference sequence). This receptor was obtained from a human donor with active COVID-19. The donor label of this sample is uncertain. This rearrangement joins TRBV6-6 to TRBJ1-1; D is perhaps TRBD1 (5 bases). Sample: peripheral blood. Here the CDR3 DNA reads TGTGCCAGCAGTTACCAGACGACAGTGGGGAACACTGAAGCTTTCTTT. It is translated as CASSYQTTVGNTEAFF.